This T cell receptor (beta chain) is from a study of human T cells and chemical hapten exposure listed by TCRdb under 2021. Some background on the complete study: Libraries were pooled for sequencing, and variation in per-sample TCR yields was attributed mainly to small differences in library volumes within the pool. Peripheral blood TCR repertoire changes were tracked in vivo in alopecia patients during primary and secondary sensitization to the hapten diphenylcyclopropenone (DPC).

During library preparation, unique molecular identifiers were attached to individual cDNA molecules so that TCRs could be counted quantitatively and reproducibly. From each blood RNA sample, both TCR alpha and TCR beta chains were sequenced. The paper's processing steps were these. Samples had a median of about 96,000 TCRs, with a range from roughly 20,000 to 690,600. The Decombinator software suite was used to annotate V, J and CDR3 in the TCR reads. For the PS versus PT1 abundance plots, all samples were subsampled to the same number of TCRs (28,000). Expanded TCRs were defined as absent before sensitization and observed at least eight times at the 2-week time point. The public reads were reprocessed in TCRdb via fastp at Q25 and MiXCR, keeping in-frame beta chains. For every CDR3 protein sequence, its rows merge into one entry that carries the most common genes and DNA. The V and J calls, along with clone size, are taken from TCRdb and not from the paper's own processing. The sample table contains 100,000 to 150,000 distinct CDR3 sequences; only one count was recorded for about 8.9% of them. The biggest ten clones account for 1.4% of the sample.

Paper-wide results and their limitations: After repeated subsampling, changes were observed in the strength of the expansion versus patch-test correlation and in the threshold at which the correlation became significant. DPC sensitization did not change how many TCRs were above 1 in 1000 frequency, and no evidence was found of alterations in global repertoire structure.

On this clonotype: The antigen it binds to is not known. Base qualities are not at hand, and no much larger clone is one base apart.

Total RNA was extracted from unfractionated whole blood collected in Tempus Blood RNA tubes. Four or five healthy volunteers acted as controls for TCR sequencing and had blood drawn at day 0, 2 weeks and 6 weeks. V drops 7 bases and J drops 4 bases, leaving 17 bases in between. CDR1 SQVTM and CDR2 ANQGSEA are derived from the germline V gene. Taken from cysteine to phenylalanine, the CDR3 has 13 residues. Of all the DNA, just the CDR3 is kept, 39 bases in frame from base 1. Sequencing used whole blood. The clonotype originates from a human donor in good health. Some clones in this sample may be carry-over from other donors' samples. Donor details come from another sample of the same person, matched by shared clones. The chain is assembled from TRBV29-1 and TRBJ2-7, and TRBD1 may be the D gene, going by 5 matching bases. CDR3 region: CSGIRADSYEQYF. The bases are TGCAGCGGGATCAGGGCCGACAGTTACGAGCAGTACTTC.